Shown below are 17 T cell receptor beta chains from a single sample sequenced in a study of shared clonotypes between healthy human individuals. Libraries were prepared by immunoSEQ multiplex PCR; TCRdb keeps only in-frame clonotypes and omits some of them. The table includes millions of clones, roughly 95% detected once. CD45RO-negative CD8 cells positively selected for CCR7 made up the naive population, which excluded terminally differentiated effector memory CD45RA+ cells. The source material was naive CD8+ T cells sorted from blood. The receptors were gathered from a man younger than 30 in good health.

This chain joins TRBV2 and TRBJ2-7; 10 bases map to TRBD1. The trim removed 7 bases at V and 3 bases at J, leaving 6 bases unmatched. Germline V gene lookup returns CDR1 SNHLY and CDR2 FYNNEI. The CDR3 extends over 14 amino acids. This chain's CDR3 is CASKRGDRGYEQYF. CDR3 bases: TGTGCCAGCAAAAGAGGGGACAGGGGCTACGAGCAGTACTTC.

V and J are TRBV5-1 and TRBJ2-5, with TRBD1 matching over 8 bases. CDR1 is SGHRS, CDR2 YFSETQ, per germline. V lost 4 bases and J lost 2; bases outside the gene matches: 4. The CDR3 is 14 amino acids. The CDR3 region is CASSDRGLQETQYF. In nucleotides, the CDR3 is TGCGCCAGCAGCGACAGGGGTTTGCAAGAGACCCAGTACTTC.

In the case of this clone: This sample includes further DNA sequences coding for the same CDR3. The genes are TRBV6-5 and TRBJ2-2; a weak D match, TRBD2 (6 bases). Germline V gene sequence: CDR1 MNHEY, CDR2 SVGAGI. The length of the CDR3 is 13 residues. The ends were cut back, 6 bases at V and 6 bases at J, with 11 bases in the middle. CDR3 loop: CASSLAGSGELFF. The DNA of the CDR3 is TGTGCCAGCAGCCTTGCGGGATCCGGGGAGCTGTTTTTT.

This CDR3 reads CASSLVWQGDTEAFF. In DNA, the CDR3 is TGTGCCAGCAGCTTAGTCTGGCAGGGAGACACTGAAGCTTTCTTT. The chain recombines TRBV11-2 with TRBJ1-1, with D possibly matching TRBD1 (5 bases). Deletions cut 1 base from V and 3 bases from J, with 12 bases between. The CDR3 is 15 amino acids. CDR1 SGHAT and CDR2 FQNNGV come from the germline V gene.

This chain joins TRBV6-6 and TRBJ1-1; 11 nucleotides line up with TRBD1. The CDR3 has 15 amino acids. The V gene's germline CDR1 is MNHNY and CDR2 SVGAGI (reference sequence). Trimming took 2 bases from V and 5 from J; bases not matched to a gene: 4. This CDR3 is CASSYGTGGWTEAFF. CDR3 nucleotides: TGTGCCAGCAGTTACGGGACAGGGGGATGGACTGAAGCTTTCTTT.

The gene calls are TRBV5-6 and TRBJ2-1; 7 positions agree with TRBD2. The CDR3 contains 12 residues. Trimming cost V 4 bases and J 9 bases; bases outside gene matches: 4. Germline loops: CDR1 SGHDT, CDR2 YYEEEE. CDR3: CASSPWGGEQFF. CDR3 nucleotide sequence: TGTGCCAGCAGCCCCTGGGGGGGTGAGCAGTTCTTC. The full variable domain, with the rest looked up from reference TRBV5-6 and TRBJ2-1, is DAGVTQSPTHLIKTRGQQVTLRCSPKSGHDTVSWYQQALGQGPQFIFQYYEEEERQRGNFPDRFSGHQFPNYSSELNVNALLLGDSALYLCASSPWGGEQFFGPGTRLTVL.

The CDR3 is CASSLDAREYGYYGYTF. CDR3 nucleotide sequence: TGTGCCAGCAGTTTAGACGCCCGGGAGTACGGGTACTATGGCTACACCTTC. The rearrangement joins TRBV28 to TRBJ1-2; unclear D gene. Trimming took off 2 bases at V and 3 bases at J, with 19 bases between the two ends. The CDR3 is made up of 17 amino acids. The germline gives CDR1 MDHEN, CDR2 SYDVKM.

The chain recombines TRBV27 with TRBJ1-1, with 7 positions matching TRBD1. This CDR3 is built from 14 residues. Germline V gene sequence: CDR1 MNHEY, CDR2 SMNVEV (reference sequence). Germline trimming cut 4 bases from V and 3 bases from J; bases unmatched to any gene: 5. CDR3 residues: CASSSTGDYTEAFF. As DNA, the CDR3 is TGTGCCAGCAGTTCCACAGGGGACTACACTGAAGCTTTCTTT.

The chain employs TRBV5-4 and TRBJ2-3; D tentatively reads TRBD1 or TRBD2 (5 bases each). There are 12 residues in the CDR3. V lost 4 bases to trimming and J lost 6 bases, with 9 bases between them. CDR1 and CDR2 (germline): SGHNT, YYREEE (reference sequence). The DNA of the CDR3 is TGTGCCAGCAGCGGGTGGGGGGATACGCAGTATTTT. It codes for CASSGWGDTQYF.

The chain is built from TRBV13 and TRBJ2-7; D unclear. There are 12 residues in the CDR3. V gave up 5 bases and J gave up 3 bases, with 8 bases separating them. Germline V CDR1 and CDR2: PRHDT, FYEKMQ (reference sequence). This chain's CDR3 is CASSAQDYEQYF. CDR3 nucleotides: TGTGCCAGCAGCGCACAAGACTACGAGCAGTACTTC.

This clone was observed a single time. V is TRBV7-6 and J is TRBJ2-5, with 9 bases fitting TRBD1. After removal of 1 base from V and 5 bases from J, the junction contained 5 bases not matched to a gene. The CDR3 is made up of 15 amino acids. CDR1 is SGHVS and CDR2 is FNYEAQ in the germline V gene. CDR3 amino acids: CASSLDRGLSETQYF. In DNA form, the CDR3 reads TGTGCCAGCAGCTTAGACAGGGGGCTTTCGGAGACCCAGTACTTC. Full variable domain (remainder filled in from reference TRBV7-6 and TRBJ2-5): GAGVSQSPRYKVTKRGQDVALRCDPISGHVSLYWYRQALGQGPEFLTYFNYEAQQDKSGLPNDRFSAERPEGSISTLTIQRTEQRDSAMYRCASSLDRGLSETQYFGPGTRLLVL.

The chain has TRBV4-1 and TRBJ2-7; 9 positions match TRBD2. The CDR3 loop spans 16 amino acids. J gave up 2 bases and V 1 base, and 6 bases lay outside the gene matches. Per germline, CDR1 MGHRA and CDR2 YSYEKL. This chain's CDR3 is CASSQGPSGNPYEQYF. CDR3 in DNA: TGCGCCAGCAGCCAAGGTCCTAGCGGGAACCCCTACGAGCAGTACTTC.

J is TRBJ2-2 and V is TRBV10-3, with D perhaps matching TRBD2 (5 bases). CDR1 is ENHRY, CDR2 SYGVKD, per germline. This CDR3 is built from 15 residues. The V gene lost 3 bases and the J gene lost 4 bases, with 12 bases spanning the gap. The CDR3 region is CAISESVTTTGELFF. DNA for the CDR3: TGTGCCATCAGTGAAAGTGTGACTACCACCGGGGAGCTGTTTTTT.

The rearrangement joins TRBV2 to TRBJ2-5; unclear D gene. The length of the CDR3 is 13 residues. Trimming took 11 bases from V and 5 from J, leaving 18 bases between them. From germline, CDR1 is SNHLY and CDR2 FYNNEI. The CDR3 coding sequence is TGTGCCCAGGACCAAGTGTCGAGGGAGACCCAGTACTTC. Translated, it gives CAQDQVSRETQYF.

The chain carries TRBV7-8 and TRBJ1-2, with 9 bases fitting TRBD1. The trim removed 5 bases at V and 3 bases at J, leaving 13 bases unmatched. The germline CDR1 and CDR2 sequences are SGHVS and FQNEAQ. This CDR3 comprises 17 residues. The CDR3 reads CASSHGTGHLYDYGYTF. The CDR3 bases are TGTGCCAGCAGCCACGGGACAGGGCACCTTTACGACTATGGCTACACCTTC.

The V and J genes are TRBV6-5 and TRBJ1-2, with 11 positions matching TRBD1. The germline V gene encodes CDR1 MNHEY and CDR2 SVGAGI. The CDR3 is made up of 14 amino acids. Trimming removed 7 bases from V and 6 bases from J; junction bases left unmatched: 7. The CDR3 loop reads CASTQDRGLDGYTF. The CDR3 DNA sequence: TGTGCCAGCACCCAGGACAGGGGGCTGGATGGCTACACCTTC.

The V call is TRBV5-4, the J call TRBJ2-5; maybe TRBD2 (6 bases). V lost 0 bases to trimming and J lost 7 bases, with 13 bases between them. CDR1 and CDR2 from the germline V gene are SGHNT and YYREEE (reference sequence). CDR3 size: 14 residues. DNA of the CDR3: TGTGCCAGCAGCTTGGTGGGGGAGGATTTGACCCAGTACTTC. It specifies CASSLVGEDLTQYF.